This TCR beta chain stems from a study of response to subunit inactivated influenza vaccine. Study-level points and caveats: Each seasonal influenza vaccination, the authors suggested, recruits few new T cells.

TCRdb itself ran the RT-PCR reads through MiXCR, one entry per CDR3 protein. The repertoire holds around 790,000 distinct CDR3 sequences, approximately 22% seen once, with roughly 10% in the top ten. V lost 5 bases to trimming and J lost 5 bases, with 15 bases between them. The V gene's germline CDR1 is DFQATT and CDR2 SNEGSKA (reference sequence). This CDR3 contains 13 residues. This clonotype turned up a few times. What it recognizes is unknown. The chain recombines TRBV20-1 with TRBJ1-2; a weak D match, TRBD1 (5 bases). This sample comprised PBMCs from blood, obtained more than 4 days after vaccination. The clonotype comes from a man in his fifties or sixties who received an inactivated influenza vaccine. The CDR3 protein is CSAPNPGLYGYTF. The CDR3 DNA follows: TGCAGTGCTCCCAACCCGGGGCTGTATGGCTACACCTTC.